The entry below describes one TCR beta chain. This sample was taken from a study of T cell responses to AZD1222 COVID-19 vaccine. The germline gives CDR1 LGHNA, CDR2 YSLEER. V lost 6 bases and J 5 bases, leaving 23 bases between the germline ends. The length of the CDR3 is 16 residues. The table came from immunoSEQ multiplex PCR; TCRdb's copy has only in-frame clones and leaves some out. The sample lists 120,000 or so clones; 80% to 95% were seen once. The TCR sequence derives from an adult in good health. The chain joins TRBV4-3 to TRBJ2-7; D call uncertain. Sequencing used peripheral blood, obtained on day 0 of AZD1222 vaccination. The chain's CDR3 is CASSQTPHPSAHEQYF. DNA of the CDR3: TGCGCCAGCAGTCAGACACCTCACCCGTCGGCTCACGAGCAGTACTTC.